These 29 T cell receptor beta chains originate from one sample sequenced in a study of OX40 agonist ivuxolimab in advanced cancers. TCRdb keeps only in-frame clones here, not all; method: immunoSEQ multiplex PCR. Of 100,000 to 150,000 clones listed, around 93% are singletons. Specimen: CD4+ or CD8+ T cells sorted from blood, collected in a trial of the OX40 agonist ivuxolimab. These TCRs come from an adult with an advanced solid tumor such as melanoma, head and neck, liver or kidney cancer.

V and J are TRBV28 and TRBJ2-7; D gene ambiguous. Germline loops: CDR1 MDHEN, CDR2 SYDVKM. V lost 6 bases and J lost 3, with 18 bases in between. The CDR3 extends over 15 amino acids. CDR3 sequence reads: CASSTMERSGYEQYF. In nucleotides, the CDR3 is TGTGCCAGCAGCACGATGGAAAGGAGTGGCTACGAGCAGTACTTC.

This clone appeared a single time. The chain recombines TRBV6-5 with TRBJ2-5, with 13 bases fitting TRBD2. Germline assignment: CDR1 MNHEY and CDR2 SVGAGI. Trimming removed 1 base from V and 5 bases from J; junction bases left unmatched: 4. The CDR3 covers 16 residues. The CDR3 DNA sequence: TGTGCCAGCAGTTACTTCAGGACTAGCGGGAGTGAGACCCAGTACTTC. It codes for CASSYFRTSGSETQYF.

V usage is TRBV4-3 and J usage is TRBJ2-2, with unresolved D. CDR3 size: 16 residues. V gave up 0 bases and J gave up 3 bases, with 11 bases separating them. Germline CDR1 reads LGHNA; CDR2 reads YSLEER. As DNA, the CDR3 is TGCGCCAGCAGCCAAGATTGGAATAGGGACACCGGGGAGCTGTTTTTT. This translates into CASSQDWNRDTGELFF.

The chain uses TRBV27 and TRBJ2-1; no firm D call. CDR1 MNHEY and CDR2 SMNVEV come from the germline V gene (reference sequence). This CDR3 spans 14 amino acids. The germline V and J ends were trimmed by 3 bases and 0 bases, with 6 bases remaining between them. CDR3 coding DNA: TGTGCCAGCAGTTTTATGGACTCCTACAATGAGCAGTTCTTC. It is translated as CASSFMDSYNEQFF.

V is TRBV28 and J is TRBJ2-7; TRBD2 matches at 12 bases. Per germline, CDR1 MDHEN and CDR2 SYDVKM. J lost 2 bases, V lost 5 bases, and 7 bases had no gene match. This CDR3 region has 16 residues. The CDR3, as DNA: TGTGCCAGCAGTCCTCCACTAGCGGGAGGACCCTACGAGCAGTACTTC. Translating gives CASSPPLAGGPYEQYF.

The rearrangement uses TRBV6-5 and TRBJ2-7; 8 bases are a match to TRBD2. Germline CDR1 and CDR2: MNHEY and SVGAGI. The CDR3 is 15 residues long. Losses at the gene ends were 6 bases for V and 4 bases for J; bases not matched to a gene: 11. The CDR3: CASSLHVSGRYEQYF. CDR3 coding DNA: TGTGCCAGCAGCCTACACGTAAGCGGGAGATACGAGCAGTACTTC.

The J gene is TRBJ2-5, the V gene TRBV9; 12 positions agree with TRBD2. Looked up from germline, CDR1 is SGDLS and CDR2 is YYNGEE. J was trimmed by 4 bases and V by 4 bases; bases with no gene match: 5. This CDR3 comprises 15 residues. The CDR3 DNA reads TGTGCCAGCAGCCCCTCTAGCGGGAGGGGAGAGACCCAGTACTTC. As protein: CASSPSSGRGETQYF.

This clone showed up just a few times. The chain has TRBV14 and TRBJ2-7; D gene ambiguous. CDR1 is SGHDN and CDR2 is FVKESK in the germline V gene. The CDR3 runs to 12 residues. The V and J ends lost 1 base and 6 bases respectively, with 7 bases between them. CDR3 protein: CASSQGVAEQYF. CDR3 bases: TGTGCCAGCAGCCAAGGGGTGGCCGAGCAGTACTTC.

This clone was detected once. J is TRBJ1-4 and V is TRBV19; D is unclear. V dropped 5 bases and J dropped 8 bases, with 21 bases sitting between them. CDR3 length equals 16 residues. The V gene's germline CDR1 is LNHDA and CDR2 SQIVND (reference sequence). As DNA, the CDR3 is TGTGCCAGTAGTCCGATGGGTGGAGCGGCGGGGGAAAAACTGTTTTTT. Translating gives CASSPMGGAAGEKLFF.

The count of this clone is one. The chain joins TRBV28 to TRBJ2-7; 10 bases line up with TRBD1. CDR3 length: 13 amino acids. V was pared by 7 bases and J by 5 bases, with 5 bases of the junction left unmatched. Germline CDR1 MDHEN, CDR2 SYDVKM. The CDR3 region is CASNSGQGDEQYF. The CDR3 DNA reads TGTGCCAGCAATTCAGGACAGGGGGACGAGCAGTACTTC.

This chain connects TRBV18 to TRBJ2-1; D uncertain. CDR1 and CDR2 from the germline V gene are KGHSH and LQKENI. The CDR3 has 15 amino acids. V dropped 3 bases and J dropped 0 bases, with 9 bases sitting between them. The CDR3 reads CASSPLTASYNEQFF. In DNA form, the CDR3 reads TGTGCCAGCTCACCCCTCACGGCCTCCTACAATGAGCAGTTCTTC.

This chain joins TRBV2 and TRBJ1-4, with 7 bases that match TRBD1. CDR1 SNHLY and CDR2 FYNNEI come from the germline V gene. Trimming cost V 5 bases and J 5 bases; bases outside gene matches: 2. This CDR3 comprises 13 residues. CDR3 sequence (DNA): TGTGCCAGCAGTATACAGGGGAATGAAAAACTGTTTTTT. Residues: CASSIQGNEKLFF.

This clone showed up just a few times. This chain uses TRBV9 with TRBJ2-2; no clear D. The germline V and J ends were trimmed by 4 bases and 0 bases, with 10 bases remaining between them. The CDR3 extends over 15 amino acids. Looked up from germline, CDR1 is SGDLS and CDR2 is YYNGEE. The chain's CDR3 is CASSLRAANTGELFF. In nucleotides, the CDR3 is TGTGCCAGCAGCCTCCGGGCAGCGAACACCGGGGAGCTGTTTTTT.

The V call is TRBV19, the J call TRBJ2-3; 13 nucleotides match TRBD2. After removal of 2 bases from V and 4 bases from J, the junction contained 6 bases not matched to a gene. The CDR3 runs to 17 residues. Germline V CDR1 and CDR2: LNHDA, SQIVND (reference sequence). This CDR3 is CASSIPPLAGGADTQYF. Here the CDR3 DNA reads TGTGCCAGTAGTATACCCCCACTAGCGGGAGGGGCAGATACGCAGTATTTT.

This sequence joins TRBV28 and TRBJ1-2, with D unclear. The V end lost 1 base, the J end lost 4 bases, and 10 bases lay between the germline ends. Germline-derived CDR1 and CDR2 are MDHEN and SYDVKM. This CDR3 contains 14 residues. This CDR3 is CASSLSQHGYGYTF. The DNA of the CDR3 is TGTGCCAGCAGTTTATCCCAGCATGGCTATGGCTACACCTTC.

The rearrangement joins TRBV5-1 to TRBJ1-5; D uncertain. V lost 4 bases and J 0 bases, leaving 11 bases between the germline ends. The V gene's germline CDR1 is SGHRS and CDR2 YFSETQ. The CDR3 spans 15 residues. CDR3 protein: CASSPGGSSNQPQHF. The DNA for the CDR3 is TGCGCCAGCAGCCCCGGAGGGAGTAGCAATCAGCCCCAGCATTTT.

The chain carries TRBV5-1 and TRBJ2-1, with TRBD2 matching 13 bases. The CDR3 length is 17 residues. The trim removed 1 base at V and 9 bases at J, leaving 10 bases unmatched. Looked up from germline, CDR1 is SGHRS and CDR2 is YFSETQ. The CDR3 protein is CASSLSPGLAGVREQFF. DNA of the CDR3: TGCGCCAGCAGCTTGAGCCCCGGACTAGCGGGAGTGCGTGAGCAGTTCTTC.

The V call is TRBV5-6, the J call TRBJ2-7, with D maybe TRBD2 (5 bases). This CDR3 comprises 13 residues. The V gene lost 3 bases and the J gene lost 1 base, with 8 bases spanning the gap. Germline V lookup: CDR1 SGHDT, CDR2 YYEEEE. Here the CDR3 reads CASSCSGSYEQYF. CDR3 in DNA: TGTGCCAGCAGCTGCAGCGGTTCCTACGAGCAGTACTTC. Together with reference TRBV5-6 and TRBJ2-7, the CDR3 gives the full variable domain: DAGVTQSPTHLIKTRGQQVTLRCSPKSGHDTVSWYQQALGQGPQFIFQYYEEEERQRGNFPDRFSGHQFPNYSSELNVNALLLGDSALYLCASSCSGSYEQYFGPGTRLTVT.

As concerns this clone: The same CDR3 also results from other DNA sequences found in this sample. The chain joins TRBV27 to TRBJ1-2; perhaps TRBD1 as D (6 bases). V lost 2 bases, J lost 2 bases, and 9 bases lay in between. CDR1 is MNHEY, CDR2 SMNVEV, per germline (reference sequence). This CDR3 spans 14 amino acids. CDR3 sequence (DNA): TGTGCCAGCAGTTTAGCAGGGGCGAACTATGGCTACACCTTC. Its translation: CASSLAGANYGYTF.

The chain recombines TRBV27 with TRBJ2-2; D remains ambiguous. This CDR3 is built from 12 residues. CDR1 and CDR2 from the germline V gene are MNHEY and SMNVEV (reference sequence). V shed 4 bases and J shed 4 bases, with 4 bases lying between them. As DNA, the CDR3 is TGTGCCAGCAGTTACATCACCGGGGAGCTGTTTTTT. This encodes CASSYITGELFF.

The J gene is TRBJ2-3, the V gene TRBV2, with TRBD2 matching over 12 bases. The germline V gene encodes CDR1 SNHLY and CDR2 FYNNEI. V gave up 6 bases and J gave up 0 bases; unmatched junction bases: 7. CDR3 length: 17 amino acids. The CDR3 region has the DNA TGTGCCAGCAGCGGACTAGCGGGGACTTCTAGCACAGATACGCAGTATTTT. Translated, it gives CASSGLAGTSSTDTQYF.

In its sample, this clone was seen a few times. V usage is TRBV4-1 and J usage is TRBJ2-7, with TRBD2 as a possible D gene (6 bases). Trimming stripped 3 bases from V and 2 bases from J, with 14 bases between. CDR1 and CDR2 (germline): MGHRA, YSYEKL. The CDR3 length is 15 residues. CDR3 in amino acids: CASSQSNGSPYEQYF. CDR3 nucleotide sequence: TGCGCCAGCAGCCAGTCCAACGGGAGTCCCTACGAGCAGTACTTC.

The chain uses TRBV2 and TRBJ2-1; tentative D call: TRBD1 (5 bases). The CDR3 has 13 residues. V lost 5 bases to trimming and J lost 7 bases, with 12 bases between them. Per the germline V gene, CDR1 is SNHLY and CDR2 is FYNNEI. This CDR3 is CASSQGFWNEQFF. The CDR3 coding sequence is TGTGCCAGCAGTCAGGGATTTTGGAATGAGCAGTTCTTC.

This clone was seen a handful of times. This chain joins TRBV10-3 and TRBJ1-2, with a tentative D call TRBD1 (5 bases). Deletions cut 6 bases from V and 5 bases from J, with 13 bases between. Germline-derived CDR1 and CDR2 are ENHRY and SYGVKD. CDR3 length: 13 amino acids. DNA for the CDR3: TGTGCCATCAGGCCCGACAGAGAGTATGGCTACACCTTC. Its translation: CAIRPDREYGYTF.

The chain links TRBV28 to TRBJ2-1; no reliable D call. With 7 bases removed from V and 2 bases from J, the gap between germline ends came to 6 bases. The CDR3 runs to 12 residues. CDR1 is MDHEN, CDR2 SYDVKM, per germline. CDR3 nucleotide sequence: TGTGCCAGCACCAACACCTACAATGAGCAGTTCTTC. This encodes CASTNTYNEQFF.

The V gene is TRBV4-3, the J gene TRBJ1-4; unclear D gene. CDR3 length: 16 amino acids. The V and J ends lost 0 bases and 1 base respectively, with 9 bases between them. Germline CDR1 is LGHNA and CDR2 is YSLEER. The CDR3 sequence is CASSQEPMGTNEKLFF. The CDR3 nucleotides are TGCGCCAGCAGCCAAGAGCCGATGGGAACTAATGAAAAACTGTTTTTT.

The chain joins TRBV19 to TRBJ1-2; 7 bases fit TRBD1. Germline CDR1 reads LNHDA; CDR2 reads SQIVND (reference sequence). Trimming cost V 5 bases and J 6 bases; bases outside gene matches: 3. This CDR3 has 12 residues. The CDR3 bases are TGTGCCAGTAGTTCAGGGGGGCATGGCTACACCTTC. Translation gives CASSSGGHGYTF.

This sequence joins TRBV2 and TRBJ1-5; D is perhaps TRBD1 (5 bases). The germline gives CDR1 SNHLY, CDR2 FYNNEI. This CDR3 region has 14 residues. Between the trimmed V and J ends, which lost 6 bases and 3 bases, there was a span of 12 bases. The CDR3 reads CASSQGLNNQPQHF. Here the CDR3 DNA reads TGTGCCAGCAGCCAGGGACTGAACAATCAGCCCCAGCATTTT. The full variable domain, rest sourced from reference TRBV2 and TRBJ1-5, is EPEVTQTPSHQVTQMGQEVILRCVPISNHLYFYWYRQILGQKVEFLVSFYNNEISEKSEIFDDQFSVERPDGSNFTLKIRSTKLEDSAMYFCASSQGLNNQPQHFGDGTRLSIL.

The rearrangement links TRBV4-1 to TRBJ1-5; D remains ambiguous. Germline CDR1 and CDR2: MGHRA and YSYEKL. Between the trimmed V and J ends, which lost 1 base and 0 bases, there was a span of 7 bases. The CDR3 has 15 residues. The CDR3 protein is CASSQVETSNQPQHF. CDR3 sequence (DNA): TGCGCCAGCAGCCAAGTGGAAACTAGCAATCAGCCCCAGCATTTT.